This TCR beta chain was sequenced in a study of cytomegalovirus exposure and HLA in healthy donors. Study in general: Unique TCR beta sequences numbering fewer than 130 million came from 150 million to 200 million T cells in an earlier analysis.

With respect to this clone: Antigen unknown.

There are 14 residues in the CDR3. Trimming cost V 3 bases and J 4 bases, with 15 bases left between them. Germline V lookup: CDR1 GTSNPN, CDR2 SVGIG (reference sequence). The study, taken as a whole, reports: As was reported, the HLA-A and HLA-B alleles of most subjects were accurately predicted from TCR beta sequences. V segments that were indistinguishable, TRBV6-2 and TRBV6-3 among them, were omitted from analysis. Follow-up analysis seemed to connect common viral pathogens with several of the most significant clusters identified.

Primers included in the PCR were 60 Vbeta and 13 Jbeta primers. Here immunoSEQ multiplex PCR was the method, and the copy in TCRdb shows in-frame clones only, minus some. This sample has 85,000 to 100,000 clones, with approximately 75% found just once. Sequencing was performed on PBMCs. The rearrangement uses TRBV30 and TRBJ2-5; D perhaps matches TRBD1 (8 bases). The TCR comes from a woman aged 40 to 50 in good health and CMV-seronegative. The chain's CDR3 is CAWRNTGGGETQYF. The CDR3 DNA reads TGTGCCTGGAGAAATACAGGGGGGGGAGAGACCCAGTACTTC.